This T cell receptor beta chain was captured by sequencing in a study of blood T cell repertoires in COVID-19. The repertoire was sequenced with immunoSEQ multiplex PCR; TCRdb's copy has only in-frame clones and lacks some. The sample lists 250,000 or so clones, roughly 82% occurring once. The CDR3 runs to 15 residues. CDR1 is LGHDT, CDR2 YNNKEL, per germline (reference sequence). Trimming stripped 4 bases from V and 2 bases from J, with 14 bases between. The sequenced sample was peripheral blood. This TCR came from a woman between 70 and 85 years old with acute or convalescent COVID-19. The genes are TRBV3-1 (or the pseudogene TRBV3-2) and TRBJ2-5, with D maybe TRBD1 (6 bases). The CDR3 here is CASSRGTKAQETQYF. In DNA, the CDR3 is TGTGCCAGCAGCCGGGGGACAAAAGCTCAAGAGACCCAGTACTTC.